These 16 T cell receptor beta chains share one sample of origin, sequenced in a study of CD8 T cells in Susac syndrome. RNA amounts of roughly 0.45 to 1 ug underwent reverse transcription with random hexamers. MiXCR, applied by TCRdb to the immunoSEQ multiplex PCR reads, yields one record per CDR3 protein. The sample has some 120,000 distinct CDR3 sequences; roughly 92% are singletons. The source material was CD4+ T cells from PBMCs. These receptors were collected from a human donor in good health.

This chain connects TRBV29-1 to TRBJ2-2, with a weak D call TRBD2 (6 bases). The V gene lost 5 bases and the J gene lost 3 bases, with 13 bases spanning the gap. This CDR3 contains 14 residues. Germline lookup yields CDR1 SQVTM and CDR2 ANQGSEA. The CDR3 loop is CSVTPGLHTGELFF. The CDR3 DNA reads as TGCAGCGTTACGCCGGGACTCCACACCGGGGAGCTGTTTTTT.

This chain uses TRBV29-1 with TRBJ1-1; tentatively, D is TRBD1 (5 bases). CDR3 length: 12 amino acids. Germline lookup yields CDR1 SQVTM and CDR2 ANQGSEA. The V end was cut by 3 bases, the J end by 4 bases, with 9 bases between. This chain's CDR3 is CSVEGEGTEAFF. The DNA of the CDR3 is TGCAGCGTTGAGGGGGAGGGCACTGAAGCTTTCTTT.

The chain couples TRBV14 to TRBJ2-7; 10 bases map to TRBD2. V shed 2 bases, J shed 6 bases, and the junction held 7 bases outside the gene matches. The germline V gene encodes CDR1 SGHDN and CDR2 FVKESK. The CDR3 covers 15 residues. The CDR3 DNA reads as TGTGCCAGCAGCCAACTTCTAGCGGGAGTTGCCGAGCAGTACTTC. Encoded protein: CASSQLLAGVAEQYF.

V is TRBV20-1 and J is TRBJ2-2; tentatively, D is TRBD2 (5 bases). V was cut by 1 base and J by 6 bases, with 12 bases left in between. The CDR3 length is 14 residues. Per germline, CDR1 DFQATT and CDR2 SNEGSKA (reference sequence). This CDR3 reads CSARGRLAAGELFF. The CDR3, as DNA: TGCAGTGCTAGAGGTCGTCTAGCCGCCGGGGAGCTGTTTTTT.

V usage is TRBV5-1 and J usage is TRBJ2-7; D may be TRBD1 (5 bases). Germline lookup yields CDR1 SGHRS and CDR2 YFSETQ. Trimming removed 0 bases at V and 5 bases at J, with 15 bases between. The CDR3 is 15 amino acids. This chain's CDR3 is CASSLGWQGKNEQYF. CDR3 sequence (DNA): TGCGCCAGCAGCTTGGGGTGGCAGGGTAAGAACGAGCAGTACTTC.

The genes are TRBV12-3 or TRBV12-4 and TRBJ1-5, with D unclear. This CDR3 contains 14 residues. V was trimmed by 6 bases and J by 1 base, leaving 10 bases between them. DNA of the CDR3: TGTGCCAGCAGCCTCTCAGTAAGCAATCAGCCCCAGCATTTT. Amino acid sequence: CASSLSVSNQPQHF.

This clonotype was recorded only once. The rearrangement links TRBV29-1 to TRBJ2-1, with 9 bases aligning to TRBD2. Germline lookup yields CDR1 SQVTM and CDR2 ANQGSEA. The CDR3 sequence is 13 residues long. The V gene end was trimmed by 4 bases and the J gene end by 9 bases; junction bases not matched to a gene: 7. The CDR3 here is CSVAGGRAGEQFF. DNA of the CDR3: TGCAGCGTTGCCGGCGGGAGGGCCGGTGAGCAGTTCTTC.

The chain is built from TRBV30 and TRBJ2-7, with TRBD2 matching 10 bases. J was trimmed by 3 bases and V by 7 bases; bases with no gene match: 3. This CDR3 has 12 residues. Germline assignment: CDR1 GTSNPN and CDR2 SVGIG (reference sequence). CDR3 nucleotides: TGTGCCTTAGCTAGCGGGAGCTACGAGCAGTACTTC. Amino acid sequence: CALASGSYEQYF.

This rearrangement joins TRBV7-9 to TRBJ2-1; TRBD1 matches at 8 bases. This CDR3 contains 17 residues. The trim removed 5 bases at V and 2 bases at J, leaving 11 bases unmatched. From germline, CDR1 is SEHNR and CDR2 FQNEAQ (reference sequence). The CDR3 sequence is CASSLTLGQGTYNEQFF. In nucleotides, the CDR3 is TGTGCCAGCAGCCTAACTCTTGGACAGGGCACCTACAATGAGCAGTTCTTC.

This rearrangement joins TRBV19 to TRBJ1-5; D remains ambiguous. V was pared by 0 bases and J by 9 bases, with 6 bases between. This CDR3 comprises 12 residues. Germline CDR1 reads LNHDA; CDR2 reads SQIVND (reference sequence). CDR3 in amino acids: CASSIDQMPQHF. The CDR3 coding sequence is TGTGCCAGTAGTATAGATCAGATGCCCCAGCATTTT. The full variable domain, rest sourced from reference TRBV19 and TRBJ1-5, is DGGITQSPKYLFRKEGQNVTLSCEQNLNHDAMYWYRQDPGQGLRLIYYSQIVNDFQKGDIAEGYSVSREKKESFPLTVTSAQKNPTAFYLCASSIDQMPQHFGDGTRLSIL.

The V and J genes are TRBV5-1 and TRBJ2-5; D gene uncertain. The CDR3 loop spans 15 amino acids. Trimming took 7 bases from V and 1 from J, leaving 17 bases between them. Germline CDR1 reads SGHRS; CDR2 reads YFSETQ. The CDR3 coding sequence is TGCGCCAGCCGCCGCGCCACCATAACCCAAGAGACCCAGTACTTC. It translates to CASRRATITQETQYF.

The chain recombines TRBV7-2 with TRBJ1-4, with D tentatively TRBD1 (6 bases). CDR3 length equals 15 residues. Trimming stripped 0 bases from V and 4 bases from J, with 9 bases between. Looked up from germline, CDR1 is SGHTA and CDR2 is FQGNSA. This CDR3 reads CASSLAGTNNEKLFF. The CDR3 coding sequence is TGTGCCAGCAGCTTAGCCGGGACAAATAATGAAAAACTGTTTTTT.

The genes are TRBV20-1 and TRBJ2-1; D ambiguous. The germline V and J ends were trimmed by 1 base and 5 bases, with 12 bases remaining between them. Germline lookup yields CDR1 DFQATT and CDR2 SNEGSKA (reference sequence). The CDR3 runs to 14 residues. CDR3 in amino acids: CSARGLLVDNEQFF. The CDR3 DNA follows: TGCAGTGCTAGAGGCCTCCTAGTGGACAATGAGCAGTTCTTC.

This sequence joins TRBV20-1 and TRBJ2-2; the D gene could be TRBD1 or TRBD2 (5 bases each). Trimming shortened V by 2 bases and J by 4 bases, and 17 bases separated the two germline ends. Germline V gene data show CDR1 as DFQATT and CDR2 as SNEGSKA (reference sequence). This CDR3 contains 16 residues. CDR3 residues: CSARNPRDQSTGELFF. The CDR3, as DNA: TGCAGTGCTAGAAACCCCCGGGACCAGAGCACCGGGGAGCTGTTTTTT.

The chain recombines TRBV29-1 with TRBJ1-1; perhaps TRBD1 as D (5 bases). CDR1 is SQVTM, CDR2 ANQGSEA, per germline. The V end lost 4 bases, the J end lost 2 bases, and 11 bases lay between the germline ends. The CDR3 is made up of 13 amino acids. The CDR3 here is CSVVWGGNTEAFF. The CDR3 DNA follows: TGCAGCGTTGTGTGGGGGGGAAACACTGAAGCTTTCTTT.

The chain links TRBV18 to TRBJ1-3; D is perhaps TRBD1 (6 bases). V was cut by 2 bases and J by 1 base, with 9 bases left in between. Germline V gives CDR1 KGHSH, CDR2 LQKENI. CDR3 length: 15 amino acids. The CDR3 loop reads CASSPGTGSGNTIYF. As DNA, the CDR3 is TGTGCCAGCTCACCAGGAACAGGGTCTGGAAACACCATATATTTT.